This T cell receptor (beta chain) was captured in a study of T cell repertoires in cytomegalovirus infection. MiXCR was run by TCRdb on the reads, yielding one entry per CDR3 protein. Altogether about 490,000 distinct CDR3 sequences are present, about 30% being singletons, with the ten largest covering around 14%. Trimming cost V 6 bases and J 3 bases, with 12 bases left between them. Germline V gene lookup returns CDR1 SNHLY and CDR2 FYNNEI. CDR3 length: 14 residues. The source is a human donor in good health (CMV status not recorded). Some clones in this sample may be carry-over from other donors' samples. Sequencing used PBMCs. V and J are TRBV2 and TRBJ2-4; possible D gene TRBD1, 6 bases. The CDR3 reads CASRMGALKNIQYF. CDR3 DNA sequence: TGTGCCAGCAGGATGGGGGCACTCAAAAACATTCAGTACTTC.